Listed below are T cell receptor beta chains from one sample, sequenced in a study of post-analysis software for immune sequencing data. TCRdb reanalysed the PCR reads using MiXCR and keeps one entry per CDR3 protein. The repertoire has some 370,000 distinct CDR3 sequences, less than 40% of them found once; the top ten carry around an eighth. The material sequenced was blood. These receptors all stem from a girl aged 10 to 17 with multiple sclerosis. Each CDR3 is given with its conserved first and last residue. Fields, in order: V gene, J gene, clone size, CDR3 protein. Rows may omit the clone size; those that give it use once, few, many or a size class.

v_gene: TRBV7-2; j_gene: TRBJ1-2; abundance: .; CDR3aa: CASSEGGGQNYGYTF
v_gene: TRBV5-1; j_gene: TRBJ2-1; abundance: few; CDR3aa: CASKTGGYNEQFF
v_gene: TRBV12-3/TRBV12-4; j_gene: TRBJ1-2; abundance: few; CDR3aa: CASSHASGGPHNYGYTF
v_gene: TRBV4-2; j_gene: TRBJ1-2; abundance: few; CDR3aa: CASSQDWGQGYGYTF
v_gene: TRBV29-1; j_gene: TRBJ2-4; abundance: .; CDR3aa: CSAGQGLAKNIQYF
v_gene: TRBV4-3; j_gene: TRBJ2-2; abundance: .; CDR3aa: CASSQEGLAGANTGELFF
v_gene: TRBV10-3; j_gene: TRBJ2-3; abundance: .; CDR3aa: CAIRTGTDTQYF
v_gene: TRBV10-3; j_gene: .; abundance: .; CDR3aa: CAISPGDSTTYEQYF
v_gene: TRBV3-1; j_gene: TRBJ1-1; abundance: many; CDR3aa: CASSQDYTGEAFF
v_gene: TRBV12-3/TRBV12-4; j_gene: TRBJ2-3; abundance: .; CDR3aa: CASSPASGDTQYF
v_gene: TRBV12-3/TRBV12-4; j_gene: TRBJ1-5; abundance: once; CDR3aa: CASSLEPVVRQPQHF
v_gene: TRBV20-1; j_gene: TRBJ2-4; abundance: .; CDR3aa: CSARDTRAQRNIQYF
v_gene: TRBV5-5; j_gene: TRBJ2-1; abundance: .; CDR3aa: CASSLGDLAYNEQFF
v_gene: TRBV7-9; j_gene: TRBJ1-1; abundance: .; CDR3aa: CASSSTIGTGVPEAFF
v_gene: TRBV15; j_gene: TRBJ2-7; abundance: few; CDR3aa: CATSRGDRTSGNSYEQYF
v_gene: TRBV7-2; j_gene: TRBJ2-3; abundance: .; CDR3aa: CASSDTSGGLLRDTQYF
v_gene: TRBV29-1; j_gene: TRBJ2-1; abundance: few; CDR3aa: CSVEEGRLSYNEQFF
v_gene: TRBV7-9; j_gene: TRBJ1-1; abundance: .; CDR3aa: CASSLELVRFEAFF
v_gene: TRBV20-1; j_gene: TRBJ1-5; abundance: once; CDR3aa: CSARVRGYNQPQHF
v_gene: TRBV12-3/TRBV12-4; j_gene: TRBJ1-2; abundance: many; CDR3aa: CASTHLGAGYGYTF
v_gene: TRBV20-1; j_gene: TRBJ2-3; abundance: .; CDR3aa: CSANQGQGGSTDTQYF
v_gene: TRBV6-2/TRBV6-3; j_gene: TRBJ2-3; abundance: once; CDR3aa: CATRGTDTQYF
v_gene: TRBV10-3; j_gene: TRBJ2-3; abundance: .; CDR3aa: CAIRQGLRTDTQYF
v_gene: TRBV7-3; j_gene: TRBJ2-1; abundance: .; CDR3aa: CASSSTGDYNEQFF
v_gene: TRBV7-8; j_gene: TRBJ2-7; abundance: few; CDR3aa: CASSWTVGPSYEQYF
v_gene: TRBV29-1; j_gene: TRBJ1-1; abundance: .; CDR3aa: CSVSTDLIRTEAFF
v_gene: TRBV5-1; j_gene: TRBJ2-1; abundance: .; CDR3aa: CASSSSGLARREFF
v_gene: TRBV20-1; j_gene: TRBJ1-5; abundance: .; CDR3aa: CSASGDLGNQPQHF
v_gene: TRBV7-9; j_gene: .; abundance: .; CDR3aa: CASSPPGTGVFNEQYF
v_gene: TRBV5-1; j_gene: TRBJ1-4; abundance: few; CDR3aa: CASSLSPGGDEKLFF
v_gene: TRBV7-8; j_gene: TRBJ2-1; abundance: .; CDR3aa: CASSFRGAGEQFF
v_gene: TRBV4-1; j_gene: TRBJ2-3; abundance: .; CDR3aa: CASSLGLAGVRGTDTQYF
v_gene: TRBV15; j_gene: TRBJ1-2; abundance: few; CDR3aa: CATSRDQGAGYGYTF
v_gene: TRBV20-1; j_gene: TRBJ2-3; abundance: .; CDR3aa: CSAPLPGGPADTQYF
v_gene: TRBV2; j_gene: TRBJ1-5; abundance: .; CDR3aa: CASSEPGGSNQPQHF
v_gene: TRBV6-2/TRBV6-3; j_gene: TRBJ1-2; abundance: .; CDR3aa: CASSYSSGTAIRGYTF
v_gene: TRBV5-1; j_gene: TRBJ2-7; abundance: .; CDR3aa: CASSVGNVDSYEQYF
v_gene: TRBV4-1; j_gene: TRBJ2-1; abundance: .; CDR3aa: CASSVMVGRGYNEQFF
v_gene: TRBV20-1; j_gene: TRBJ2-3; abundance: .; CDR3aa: CSALSGGAGTDTQYF
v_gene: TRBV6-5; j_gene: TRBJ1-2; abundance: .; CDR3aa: CASSYLSRGPGGSGYTF
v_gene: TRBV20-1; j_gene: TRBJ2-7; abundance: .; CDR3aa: CSTRDVWGAGSYEQYF
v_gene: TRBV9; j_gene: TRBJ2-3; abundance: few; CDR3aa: CASSADGDTQYF
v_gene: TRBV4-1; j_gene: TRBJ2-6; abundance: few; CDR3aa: CASSPYSGANVLTF
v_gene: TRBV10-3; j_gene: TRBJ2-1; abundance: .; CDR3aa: CAISGVGGPVVQFF
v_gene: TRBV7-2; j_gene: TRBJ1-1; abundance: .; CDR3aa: CASSPWTGTEAFF
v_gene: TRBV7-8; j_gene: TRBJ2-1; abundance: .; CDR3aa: CASRPGGGRGETYNEQFF
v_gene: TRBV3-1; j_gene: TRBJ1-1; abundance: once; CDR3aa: CASSQDVGYATEAFF
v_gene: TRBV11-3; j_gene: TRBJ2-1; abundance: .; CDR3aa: CASSPGGGGYNEQFF